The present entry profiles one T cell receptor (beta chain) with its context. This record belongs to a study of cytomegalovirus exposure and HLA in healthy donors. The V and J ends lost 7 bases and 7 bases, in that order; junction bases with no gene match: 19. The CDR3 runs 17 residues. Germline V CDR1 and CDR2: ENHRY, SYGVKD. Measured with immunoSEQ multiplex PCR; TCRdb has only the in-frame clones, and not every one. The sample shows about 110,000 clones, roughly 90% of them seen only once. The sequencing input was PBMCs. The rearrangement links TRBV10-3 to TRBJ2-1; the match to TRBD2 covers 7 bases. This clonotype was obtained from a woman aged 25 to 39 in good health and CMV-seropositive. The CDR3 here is CAIKAKGGEGRFNEQFF. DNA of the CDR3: TGTGCCATCAAGGCTAAGGGAGGGGAGGGTAGGTTTAATGAGCAGTTCTTC.